A selection of T cell receptor beta chains follows, all from one sample in a study of beta chain features in type 1 diabetes. Using immunoSEQ multiplex PCR, the repertoire was profiled, and TCRdb retains in-frame clones only, with some absent. This sample has about 700,000 clones, with around 15% found just once. Material: naive CD4+ T cells from blood. These receptors came from a young man with type 1 diabetes. The CDR3 runs from the conserved cysteine through the conserved F or W. A D gene is named only where the DNA matches it firmly. Not all rows give a size; the values are once, few, many and, for expanded clones, a class.

CDR3aa: CASSQNRGLANYGYTF
CDR3nt: TGTGCCAGCAGTCAGAACAGGGGCCTAGCTAACTATGGCTACACCTTC
d_gene: TRBD1
abundance: -
v_gene: TRBV6-6
j_gene: TRBJ1-2

CDR3aa: CASSSRQGTETQYF
CDR3nt: TGCGCCAGCAGCTCACGACAGGGGACGGAGACCCAGTACTTC
d_gene: TRBD1
abundance: -
v_gene: TRBV5-1
j_gene: TRBJ2-5

CDR3aa: CSVGGYSNQPQHF
CDR3nt: TGCAGCGTTGGGGGGTATAGCAATCAGCCCCAGCATTTT
d_gene: -
abundance: few
v_gene: TRBV29-1
j_gene: TRBJ1-5

CDR3aa: CATRPGLEETQYF
CDR3nt: TGTGCCACCCGACCGGGACTAGAAGAGACCCAGTACTTC
d_gene: TRBD2
abundance: -
v_gene: TRBV10-3
j_gene: TRBJ2-5

CDR3aa: CAWSVQGADTQYF
CDR3nt: TGTGCCTGGAGTGTACAGGGGGCGGATACGCAGTATTTT
d_gene: TRBD1
abundance: -
v_gene: TRBV30
j_gene: TRBJ2-3

CDR3aa: CASSPTGQLNEKLFF
CDR3nt: TGTGCCAGCAGCCCTACTGGACAGCTTAATGAAAAACTGTTTTTT
d_gene: -
abundance: -
v_gene: TRBV28
j_gene: TRBJ1-4

CDR3aa: CASSFDMNTEAFF
CDR3nt: TGTGCCAGTAGCTTCGATATGAACACTGAAGCTTTCTTT
d_gene: -
abundance: -
v_gene: TRBV19
j_gene: TRBJ1-1

CDR3aa: CSALANTEAFF
CDR3nt: TGCAGTGCCCTGGCGAACACTGAAGCTTTCTTT
d_gene: -
abundance: -
v_gene: TRBV20-1
j_gene: TRBJ1-1

CDR3aa: CASSDPGQGIDGYTF
CDR3nt: TGTGCCAGCAGCGATCCGGGACAGGGGATCGATGGCTACACCTTC
d_gene: TRBD1
abundance: -
v_gene: TRBV5-4
j_gene: TRBJ1-2

CDR3aa: CASSQPGSLAGAQHF
CDR3nt: TGTGCCAGCAGCCAACCGGGGTCCCTTGCGGGGGCCCAGCATTTT
d_gene: -
abundance: -
v_gene: TRBV7-2
j_gene: TRBJ1-5

CDR3aa: CASSLSQGRNEQFF
CDR3nt: TGTGCCAGCAGTTTGAGTCAGGGGAGGAATGAGCAGTTCTTC
d_gene: -
abundance: -
v_gene: TRBV27
j_gene: TRBJ2-1

CDR3aa: CSASFRDGYTF
CDR3nt: TGCAGTGCTAGTTTCAGGGACGGCTACACCTTC
d_gene: -
abundance: -
v_gene: TRBV20-1
j_gene: TRBJ1-2

CDR3aa: CASTRDREGGNEQFF
CDR3nt: TGTGCCAGTACCCGGGACAGGGAAGGAGGCAATGAGCAGTTCTTC
d_gene: TRBD1
abundance: few
v_gene: TRBV19
j_gene: TRBJ2-1

CDR3aa: CASSESGGETQYF
CDR3nt: TGTGCCAGCAGTGAATCGGGGGGTGAGACCCAGTACTTC
d_gene: TRBD2
abundance: few
v_gene: TRBV25-1
j_gene: TRBJ2-5

CDR3aa: CASTSGGRTEYEQYF
CDR3nt: TGTGCCAGCACCTCTGGAGGGAGGACAGAGTACGAGCAGTACTTC
d_gene: -
abundance: -
v_gene: TRBV7-9
j_gene: TRBJ2-7

CDR3aa: CASSSPAGAAKNIQYF
CDR3nt: TGCGCCAGCAGCTCGCCCGCAGGGGCAGCCAAAAACATTCAGTACTTC
d_gene: -
abundance: -
v_gene: TRBV5-1
j_gene: TRBJ2-4

CDR3aa: CASSADRDGYTF
CDR3nt: TGTGCCAGCAGCGCCGACAGGGACGGCTACACCTTC
d_gene: TRBD1
abundance: -
v_gene: TRBV9
j_gene: TRBJ1-2

CDR3aa: CASSDTGLAPTDTQYF
CDR3nt: TGTGCCAGCAGTGACACTGGCCTAGCGCCCACAGATACGCAGTATTTT
d_gene: -
abundance: few
v_gene: TRBV2
j_gene: TRBJ2-3

CDR3aa: CASSPYRDTEAFF
CDR3nt: TGTGCCAGCTCACCCTATCGCGACACTGAAGCTTTCTTT
d_gene: -
abundance: -
v_gene: TRBV18
j_gene: TRBJ1-1

CDR3aa: CSVFNRDSPEAFF
CDR3nt: TGCAGCGTTTTCAACCGGGACAGCCCTGAAGCTTTCTTT
d_gene: TRBD1
abundance: -
v_gene: TRBV29-1
j_gene: TRBJ1-1

CDR3aa: CASSGQGPGNSPLHF
CDR3nt: TGTGCCAGCAGTGGACAGGGCCCAGGGAATTCACCCCTCCACTTT
d_gene: TRBD1
abundance: -
v_gene: TRBV9
j_gene: TRBJ1-6

CDR3aa: CASSPTYEQYF
CDR3nt: TGTGCCAGCAGCCCAACCTACGAGCAGTACTTC
d_gene: -
abundance: few
v_gene: TRBV28
j_gene: TRBJ2-7

CDR3aa: CASSEQGSQETQYF
CDR3nt: TGTGCCAGCAGCGAACAGGGCTCTCAAGAGACCCAGTACTTC
d_gene: -
abundance: few
v_gene: TRBV11-3
j_gene: TRBJ2-5

CDR3aa: CASSLAGARAFF
CDR3nt: TGCGCCAGCAGCTTGGCAGGGGCCAGAGCTTTCTTT
d_gene: -
abundance: -
v_gene: TRBV5-1
j_gene: TRBJ1-1

CDR3aa: CASSEFAQRGGRSTQYF
CDR3nt: TGCGCCAGCAGTGAGTTTGCGCAGCGGGGGGGCCGTAGTACGCAGTATTTT
d_gene: TRBD2
abundance: -
v_gene: TRBV10-2
j_gene: TRBJ2-3

CDR3aa: CASNLDGYEQYF
CDR3nt: TGTGCCAGCAACCTCGACGGCTACGAGCAGTACTTC
d_gene: -
abundance: few
v_gene: TRBV2
j_gene: TRBJ2-7

CDR3aa: CASSEISYNEQFF
CDR3nt: TGTGCCAGCAGTGAAATCTCCTACAATGAGCAGTTCTTC
d_gene: -
abundance: -
v_gene: TRBV2
j_gene: TRBJ2-1

CDR3aa: CASSYSRNTGELFF
CDR3nt: TGTGCCAGCAGTTACTCGCGGAATACCGGGGAGCTGTTTTTT
d_gene: -
abundance: -
v_gene: TRBV6-5
j_gene: TRBJ2-2

CDR3aa: CASSFVYAKNIQYF
CDR3nt: TGTGCCAGCAGTTTTGTCTATGCCAAAAACATTCAGTACTTC
d_gene: -
abundance: few
v_gene: TRBV28
j_gene: TRBJ2-4

CDR3aa: CASSARGASGANVLTF
CDR3nt: TGTGCCAGCAGCGCTCGGGGGGCCTCTGGGGCCAACGTCCTGACTTTC
d_gene: -
abundance: few
v_gene: TRBV27
j_gene: TRBJ2-6

CDR3aa: CASKDRATGDTQYF
CDR3nt: TGTGCCAGTAAAGACAGGGCGACCGGAGATACGCAGTATTTT
d_gene: TRBD1
abundance: -
v_gene: TRBV19
j_gene: TRBJ2-3

CDR3aa: CARGTGNNYGYTF
CDR3nt: TGTGCCCGTGGGACAGGGAATAACTATGGCTACACCTTC
d_gene: TRBD1
abundance: -
v_gene: TRBV30
j_gene: TRBJ1-2

CDR3aa: CATSRDLPTVNTEAFF
CDR3nt: TGTGCCACCAGCAGGGACCTGCCGACAGTGAACACTGAAGCTTTCTTT
d_gene: -
abundance: -
v_gene: TRBV15
j_gene: TRBJ1-1

CDR3aa: CASSEDPIAQHF
CDR3nt: TGTGCCAGCAGTGAAGACCCGATCGCCCAGCATTTT
d_gene: -
abundance: -
v_gene: TRBV2
j_gene: TRBJ1-5

CDR3aa: CASRSRGLAYEQYF
CDR3nt: TGTGCCAGCAGGTCTAGGGGGTTAGCCTACGAGCAGTACTTC
d_gene: -
abundance: -
v_gene: TRBV25-1
j_gene: TRBJ2-7

CDR3aa: CASNPTENTEAFF
CDR3nt: TGTGCCAGCAACCCCACAGAGAACACTGAAGCTTTCTTT
d_gene: -
abundance: -
v_gene: TRBV6-1
j_gene: TRBJ1-1

CDR3aa: CASSTYNEQFF
CDR3nt: TGCGCCAGCAGTACCTACAATGAGCAGTTCTTC
d_gene: -
abundance: -
v_gene: TRBV10-2
j_gene: TRBJ2-1

CDR3aa: CASSLVPGNEQFF
CDR3nt: TGCGCCAGCAGCTTGGTTCCGGGCAATGAGCAGTTCTTC
d_gene: -
abundance: -
v_gene: TRBV5-1
j_gene: TRBJ2-1

CDR3aa: CATSREVGGAYEQYF
CDR3nt: TGTGCCACCAGCAGAGAGGTTGGGGGAGCCTACGAGCAGTACTTC
d_gene: -
abundance: -
v_gene: TRBV15
j_gene: TRBJ2-7

CDR3aa: CASSAGARETQYF
CDR3nt: TGTGCCAGCAGTGCGGGGGCCCGGGAGACCCAGTACTTC
d_gene: -
abundance: -
v_gene: TRBV28
j_gene: TRBJ2-5

CDR3aa: CASSEALKSPEAFF
CDR3nt: TGTGCCAGCAGTGAAGCCCTGAAATCTCCCGAAGCTTTCTTT
d_gene: -
abundance: few
v_gene: TRBV6-1
j_gene: TRBJ1-1

CDR3aa: CASTRTAGNEKLFF
CDR3nt: TGTGCCAGCACCCGGACAGCCGGGAATGAAAAACTGTTTTTT
d_gene: -
abundance: -
v_gene: TRBV11-2
j_gene: TRBJ1-4

CDR3aa: CASRTGGRFEQYF
CDR3nt: TGTGCCAGCAGGACAGGGGGTCGGTTCGAGCAGTACTTC
d_gene: TRBD1
abundance: few
v_gene: TRBV6-1
j_gene: TRBJ2-7

CDR3aa: CASSQPDRDSETQYF
CDR3nt: TGCGCCAGCAGCCAACCGGACAGGGATTCGGAGACCCAGTACTTC
d_gene: TRBD1
abundance: few
v_gene: TRBV4-1
j_gene: TRBJ2-5

CDR3aa: CASSLGTATSGANVLTF
CDR3nt: TGTGCCAGCAGCTTAGGAACAGCTACCTCTGGGGCCAACGTCCTGACTTTC
d_gene: -
abundance: few
v_gene: TRBV11-1
j_gene: TRBJ2-6

CDR3aa: CASSPETGANYGYTF
CDR3nt: TGTGCCAGCAGTCCGGAGACGGGAGCTAACTATGGCTACACCTTC
d_gene: -
abundance: -
v_gene: TRBV27
j_gene: TRBJ1-2

CDR3aa: CASSPHSWDGYGYTF
CDR3nt: TGTGCCAGCAGCCCTCACTCTTGGGACGGCTATGGCTACACCTTC
d_gene: -
abundance: few
v_gene: TRBV6-1
j_gene: TRBJ1-2

CDR3aa: CASSLRQDFPNTEAFF
CDR3nt: TGTGCCAGCAGCTTAAGACAGGACTTTCCGAACACTGAAGCTTTCTTT
d_gene: -
abundance: once
v_gene: TRBV13
j_gene: TRBJ1-1

CDR3aa: CASSPRRAGELFF
CDR3nt: TGTGCCAGCAGCCCCAGGCGGGCCGGGGAGCTGTTTTTT
d_gene: -
abundance: -
v_gene: TRBV6-1
j_gene: TRBJ2-2

CDR3aa: CASSIGQSYEQYF
CDR3nt: TGCGCCAGCAGCATCGGACAGTCCTACGAGCAGTACTTC
d_gene: -
abundance: -
v_gene: TRBV5-1
j_gene: TRBJ2-7

CDR3aa: CASSPSLNQPQHF
CDR3nt: TGCGCCAGCAGTCCCTCCTTGAATCAGCCCCAGCATTTT
d_gene: -
abundance: few
v_gene: TRBV5-1
j_gene: TRBJ1-5

CDR3aa: CASSSPGHYYGYTF
CDR3nt: TGTGCCAGCAGCTCCCCGGGACACTACTATGGCTACACCTTC
d_gene: -
abundance: -
v_gene: TRBV7-2
j_gene: TRBJ1-2

CDR3aa: CASRTGLGSDTQYF
CDR3nt: TGTGCCAGCAGAACGGGGTTGGGCTCAGATACGCAGTATTTT
d_gene: -
abundance: -
v_gene: TRBV2
j_gene: TRBJ2-3

CDR3aa: CASSLNRAQETQYF
CDR3nt: TGCGCCAGCAGCTTGAACAGGGCCCAAGAGACCCAGTACTTC
d_gene: -
abundance: -
v_gene: TRBV5-1
j_gene: TRBJ2-5

CDR3aa: CATRNFNYGYTF
CDR3nt: TGTGCCACCAGGAACTTTAACTATGGCTACACCTTC
d_gene: -
abundance: -
v_gene: TRBV15
j_gene: TRBJ1-2